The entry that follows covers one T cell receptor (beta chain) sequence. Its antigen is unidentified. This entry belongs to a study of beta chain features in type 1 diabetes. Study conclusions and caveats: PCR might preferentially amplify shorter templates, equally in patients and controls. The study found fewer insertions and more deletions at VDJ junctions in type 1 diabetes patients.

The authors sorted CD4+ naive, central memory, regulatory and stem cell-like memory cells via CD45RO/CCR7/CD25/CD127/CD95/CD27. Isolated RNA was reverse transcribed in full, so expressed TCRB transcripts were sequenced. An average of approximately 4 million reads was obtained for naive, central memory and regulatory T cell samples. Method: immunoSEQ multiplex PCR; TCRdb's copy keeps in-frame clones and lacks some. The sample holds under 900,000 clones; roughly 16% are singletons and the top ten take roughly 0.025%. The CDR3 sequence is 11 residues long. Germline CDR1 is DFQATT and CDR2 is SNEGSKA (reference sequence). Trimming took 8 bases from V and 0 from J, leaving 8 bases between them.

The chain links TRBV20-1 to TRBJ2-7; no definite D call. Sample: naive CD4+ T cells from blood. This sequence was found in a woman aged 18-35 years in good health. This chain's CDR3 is CSSRSSYEQYF. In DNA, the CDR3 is TGCAGTTCCAGGAGCTCCTACGAGCAGTACTTC.